The clone carrying this TCR beta chain occurred many times. The antigen remains undetermined. These data originate in a study of response to subunit inactivated influenza vaccine. Overall study results and limits: Few additional T cells are recruited per seasonal influenza vaccination, authors suggested.

Each CDR3 protein is one row after TCRdb ran MiXCR on the RT-PCR reads. The table lists 630,000 or so distinct CDR3 sequences, roughly 14% of them singletons. Trimming cost V 2 bases and J 6 bases, with 8 bases left between them. This CDR3 has 12 residues. This TCR derives from a man aged 45 to 65 who received an inactivated influenza vaccine. The genes are TRBV12-3 or TRBV12-4 and TRBJ2-7, with no clear D. Sequences were derived from PBMCs from blood, sampled roughly 12 days after vaccination. The CDR3 here is CASSLWGSEQYF. The CDR3 region has the DNA TGTGCCAGCAGTTTATGGGGTTCCGAGCAGTACTTC.